The 3 T cell receptor beta chains in this list originate from one sample, sequenced in a study of control samples from healthy donors and cancer patients. Clones were read by immunoSEQ multiplex PCR, and TCRdb kept only the in-frame ones, dropping some. The table shows over 110,000 clones, with 92% occurring only once. The sequenced sample was blood. The receptors derive from a man younger than 45 in good health.

This clone was picked up a small number of times. This chain joins TRBV19 and TRBJ2-1; D is unresolved. Germline lookup yields CDR1 LNHDA and CDR2 SQIVND (reference sequence). This CDR3 is built from 11 residues. V dropped 4 bases and J dropped 8 bases, with 6 bases sitting between them. CDR3 nucleotide sequence: TGTGCCAGTAGTAGGGGATATGAGCAGTTCTTC. It specifies CASSRGYEQFF.

This rearrangement joins TRBV2 to TRBJ1-3, with 7 bases lining up with TRBD1. V shed 4 bases and J 0 bases; nucleotides not matched to a gene: 6. Per germline, CDR1 SNHLY and CDR2 FYNNEI. CDR3 length: 16 amino acids. CDR3 region: CASSVPRDSSGNTIYF. CDR3 coding DNA: TGTGCCAGCAGTGTCCCCCGGGACAGCTCTGGAAACACCATATATTTT.

This chain joins TRBV4-3 and TRBJ2-6; D is perhaps TRBD1 (6 bases). The CDR3 extends over 16 amino acids. CDR1 is LGHNA and CDR2 is YSLEER in the germline V gene. Trimming stripped 1 base from V and 0 bases from J, with 7 bases between. DNA for the CDR3: TGCGCCAGCAGCCAAGGCAGGGGCTCTGGGGCCAACGTCCTGACTTTC. Amino acid sequence: CASSQGRGSGANVLTF.